One sample yielded the 18 T cell receptor beta chains listed below, sequenced in a study of blood T cell repertoires in COVID-19 (dated by TCRdb to 2019 to 2021). The library was generated by the immunoSEQ multiplex PCR assay. TCRdb provides this immuneACCESS table in a form limited to in-frame rearrangements. Some clones are lacking; in checked studies, under half of them reflect an unresolved V gene, and why the rest are absent is not known. The sample yields about 230,000 clones; approximately 87% were counted once. Jointly, the top ten make up just over 2.5% of the sample. The source material was peripheral blood. These TCRs come from a woman in her seventies with active or convalescent COVID-19.

The chain recombines TRBV6-1 with TRBJ2-7; D gene unclear. Germline V gene data show CDR1 as MNHNS and CDR2 as SASEGT. V gave up 6 bases and J gave up 3 bases, with 9 bases separating them. The CDR3 sequence is 12 residues long. The CDR3 DNA reads TGTGCCAGCAGCCCCGGTGACTACGAGCAGTACTTC. Protein product: CASSPGDYEQYF.

The chain joins TRBV7-2 to TRBJ2-5, with a tentative D call TRBD2 (6 bases). The germline CDR1 and CDR2 sequences are SGHTA and FQGNSA. Trimming took 5 bases from V and 1 from J, leaving 11 bases between them. The CDR3 runs 14 residues. The CDR3: CASSPRRGQETQYF. CDR3 nucleotide sequence: TGTGCCAGCAGCCCTCGGAGGGGCCAAGAGACCCAGTACTTC.

The V gene is TRBV7-9, the J gene TRBJ1-2, with 9 bases that match TRBD1. V trimming: 5 bases; J trimming: 8 bases; junction bases outside the gene matches: 9. The CDR3 contains 14 residues. Germline V gene lookup returns CDR1 SEHNR and CDR2 FQNEAQ (reference sequence). CDR3 DNA sequence: TGTGCCAGCAGCCGAGGACAGGGGATTGAAGGCTACACCTTC. Amino acid sequence: CASSRGQGIEGYTF.

V gene TRBV24-1 combines with J gene TRBJ2-5, with D perhaps matching TRBD1 (6 bases). The length of the CDR3 is 13 residues. Trimming took off 7 bases at V and 5 bases at J, with 13 bases between the two ends. CDR1 and CDR2 (germline): KGHDR, SFDVKD. The CDR3 DNA is TGTGCCACCAGCCAGGGTAGGGGGGAGACCCAGTACTTC. Translation gives CATSQGRGETQYF.

The chain employs TRBV5-4 and TRBJ2-1, with 10 bases fitting TRBD2. The CDR3 spans 17 residues. With 4 bases clipped from V and 0 bases from J, the junction kept 7 bases outside the gene matches. The V gene's germline CDR1 is SGHNT and CDR2 YYREEE (reference sequence). The CDR3 sequence: CASSRAGGAYSYNEQFF. CDR3 sequence (DNA): TGTGCCAGCAGCCGAGCGGGGGGGGCCTACTCCTACAATGAGCAGTTCTTC.

The gene calls are TRBV5-1 and TRBJ2-7, with TRBD2 as a possible D gene (6 bases). This CDR3 has 12 amino acids. From germline, CDR1 is SGHRS and CDR2 YFSETQ. Deletions cut 4 bases from V and 7 bases from J, with 12 bases between. The CDR3 spells CASSKTAGEQYF. CDR3 DNA: TGCGCCAGCAGCAAGACAGCGGGTGAGCAGTACTTC.

The chain joins TRBV18 to TRBJ1-2; D is unclear. V lost 2 bases and J lost 5, with 15 bases in between. The CDR3 totals 15 residues. Germline assignment: CDR1 KGHSH and CDR2 LQKENI. The CDR3 loop reads CASSPLGENPYGYTF. For the CDR3, the DNA is TGTGCCAGCTCACCATTGGGCGAAAACCCTTATGGCTACACCTTC.

The rearrangement links TRBV5-1 to TRBJ2-6; D not resolved. The CDR3 contains 17 residues. Germline V gene data show CDR1 as SGHRS and CDR2 as YFSETQ. The V and J ends lost 2 bases and 0 bases respectively, with 12 bases between them. As DNA, the CDR3 is TGCGCCAGCAGCTTAAGAACAGCTCTCTCTGGGGCCAACGTCCTGACTTTC. Translated, it gives CASSLRTALSGANVLTF.

The chain couples TRBV9 to TRBJ2-2; TRBD2 agrees at 9 bases. Germline V gene data show CDR1 as SGDLS and CDR2 as YYNGEE. J gave up 3 bases and V 0 bases, and 3 bases lay outside the gene matches. The CDR3 is 16 amino acids. The CDR3 region has the DNA TGTGCCAGCAGCGTAGAAGCGGGGGGCTACACCGGGGAGCTGTTTTTT. It codes for CASSVEAGGYTGELFF.

This rearrangement joins TRBV15 to TRBJ1-5, with 9 bases fitting TRBD1. CDR3 size: 15 residues. The J segment lost 7 bases and the V segment lost 5 bases, leaving 9 bases of the junction unmatched. Looked up from germline, CDR1 is LNHNV and CDR2 is YYDKDF (reference sequence). DNA of the CDR3: TGTGCCACCAGCTGGGGACAGGGAGTAGGGCAGCCCCAGCATTTT. It specifies CATSWGQGVGQPQHF.

The gene calls are TRBV18 and TRBJ2-1, with 8 bases lining up with TRBD1. CDR3 length equals 16 residues. The V segment lost 2 bases and the J segment 3 bases; nucleotides outside the gene matches: 6. Germline CDR1 KGHSH, CDR2 LQKENI. CDR3 in amino acids: CASSPTQGAGYNEQFF. The DNA of the CDR3 is TGTGCCAGCTCACCAACCCAGGGGGCGGGCTACAATGAGCAGTTCTTC. Complete variable domain (other parts from reference TRBV18 and TRBJ2-1): NAGVMQNPRHLVRRRGQEARLRCSPMKGHSHVYWYRQLPEEGLKFMVYLQKENIIDESGMPKERFSAEFPKEGPSILRIQQVVRGDSAAYFCASSPTQGAGYNEQFFGPGTRLTVL.

V usage is TRBV3-1 (or the pseudogene TRBV3-2) and J usage is TRBJ2-5; D is uncertain. The germline V and J ends were trimmed by 6 bases and 2 bases, with 13 bases remaining between them. The CDR3 loop spans 14 amino acids. The germline gives CDR1 LGHDT, CDR2 YNNKEL (reference sequence). CDR3 protein: CASRGTDKQETQYF. The CDR3 DNA follows: TGTGCCAGCAGGGGCACAGACAAACAAGAGACCCAGTACTTC.

The genes are TRBV5-1 and TRBJ2-3; 11 nucleotides line up with TRBD2. Germline assignment: CDR1 SGHRS and CDR2 YFSETQ. This CDR3 comprises 15 residues. V shed 3 bases and J 4 bases; nucleotides not matched to a gene: 4. CDR3 in DNA: TGCGCCAGCAGCTCTGGACTAGCGGGCCCAGATACGCAGTATTTT. It yields the protein CASSSGLAGPDTQYF.

The rearrangement uses TRBV28 and TRBJ1-3, with D possibly being TRBD1 (5 bases). The V end was cut by 8 bases, the J end by 7 bases, with 12 bases between. Germline CDR1 and CDR2: MDHEN and SYDVKM. There are 12 residues in the CDR3. CDR3 sequence (DNA): TGTGCCAGCGGGCAGGGCAGCAACACCATATATTTT. Protein: CASGQGSNTIYF.

This clone has a single count. V is TRBV3-1 (or the pseudogene TRBV3-2) and J is TRBJ1-1, with a possible D match to TRBD1 (5 bases). The CDR3 has 13 amino acids. CDR1 and CDR2 (germline): LGHDT, YNNKEL (reference sequence). V lost 4 bases and J 3 bases, leaving 9 bases between the germline ends. The CDR3 reads CASSLREDTEAFF. CDR3 coding DNA: TGTGCCAGCAGCCTCAGGGAGGACACTGAAGCTTTCTTT.

The chain employs TRBV5-6 and TRBJ2-2; a weak D match, TRBD1 (6 bases). Trimming pared 2 bases from V and 5 bases from J, leaving 10 bases between. The CDR3 contains 14 residues. CDR1 SGHDT and CDR2 YYEEEE come from the germline V gene. The CDR3: CASSFQGRTGELFF. In nucleotides, the CDR3 is TGTGCCAGCAGCTTCCAGGGGAGAACCGGGGAGCTGTTTTTT.

The CDR3 DNA reads TGTGCCAGCTCACCACGAAGGGCAGGGGGCAAGGGGAACACTGAAGCTTTCTTT. Protein: CASSPRRAGGKGNTEAFF. The chain carries TRBV18 and TRBJ1-1; 8 positions agree with TRBD1. The trim removed 1 base at V and 1 base at J, leaving 11 bases unmatched. Germline CDR1 and CDR2: KGHSH and LQKENI. The CDR3 length is 18 residues.

V is TRBV11-2 and J is TRBJ1-5; no clear D gene. Trimming took 0 bases from V and 6 from J, leaving 6 bases between them. CDR3 size: 13 residues. From germline, CDR1 is SGHAT and CDR2 FQNNGV. The CDR3 protein is CASSLERSQPQHF. CDR3 nucleotides: TGTGCCAGCAGCTTAGAGAGGAGTCAGCCCCAGCATTTT.